This paragraph covers one T cell receptor beta chain sequence. The entry originates in a study of T cells in Graves' hyperthyroidism and ophthalmopathy. Amplification of TCR beta CDR3 regions was performed using RNA transcripts as template. Using the HTBI primer set, a first-round RT-PCR was run on the TCR CDR3. TCRdb used MiXCR to reprocess the multiplex PCR reads, holding one entry per CDR3 protein. The top ten hold roughly 31% of the sample, which has just under 750,000 distinct CDR3 sequences, just over 35% seen once. J gave up 8 bases and V 4 bases, and 9 bases lay outside the gene matches. Germline CDR1 is SGHRS and CDR2 is YFSETQ. This CDR3 has 15 residues.

This sequence joins TRBV5-1 and TRBJ1-4, with TRBD1 matching over 9 bases. This clonotype originated in a woman aged 40-49 years with Graves' hyperthyroidism. Sequences were obtained from blood. In nucleotides, the CDR3 is TGCGCCAGCAGCCCGATGAGGGACAGGGACGAAAAACTGTTTTTT. Translation: CASSPMRDRDEKLFF.